This TCR beta chain was recorded in a study of blood T cell repertoires in COVID-19. Background on the study: Both acute and convalescent COVID-19 samples were obtained from the United States, Italy and Spain. PBMCs, B-cell-depleted T cells, or T cells provided the cDNA or gDNA that made up the material.

In the original processing: Cell counts per sample came from amplifying reference gene primers. This table comes from immunoSEQ multiplex PCR, and its TCRdb copy is limited to in-frame clones, with some not included. The D gene and trimming were derived from the DNA, and the V and J assignments and clone size from that table. The sample contains 30,000 to 35,000 clones, 80% to 90% of which appear only once. The germline CDR1 and CDR2 sequences are LGHNA and YNFKEQ. V was clipped by 1 base and J by 4 bases, with 5 bases between them. The CDR3 runs to 13 residues. Input material: peripheral blood. The chain has TRBV4-2 and TRBJ1-5; D call uncertain. The sequence derives from an elderly man with acute or convalescent COVID-19. The CDR3 DNA reads TGTGCCAGCAGCCAAGCCGGTAATCAGCCCCAGCATTTT. Its translation: CASSQAGNQPQHF.